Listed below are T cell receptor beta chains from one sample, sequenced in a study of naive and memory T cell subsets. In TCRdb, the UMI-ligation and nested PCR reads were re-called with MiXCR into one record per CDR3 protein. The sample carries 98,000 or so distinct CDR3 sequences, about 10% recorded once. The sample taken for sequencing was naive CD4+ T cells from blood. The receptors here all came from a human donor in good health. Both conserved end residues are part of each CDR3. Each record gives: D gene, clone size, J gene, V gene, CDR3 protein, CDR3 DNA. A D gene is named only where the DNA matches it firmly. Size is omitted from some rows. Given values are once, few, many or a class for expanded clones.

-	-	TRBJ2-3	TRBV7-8	CASSLGQFTDTQYF	TGTGCCAGCAGCCTCGGACAGTTCACAGATACGCAGTATTTT
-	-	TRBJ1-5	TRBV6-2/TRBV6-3	CASTPQGYQSNQPQHF	TGTGCCAGCACTCCCCAAGGGTATCAAAGCAATCAGCCCCAGCATTTT
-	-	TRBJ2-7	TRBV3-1	CASSPSDRMSYEQYF	TGTGCCAGCAGCCCGTCGGACAGAATGAGCTACGAGCAGTACTTC
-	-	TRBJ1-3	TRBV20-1	CSASTGTNSGNTIYF	TGCAGTGCTAGTACAGGGACGAATTCTGGAAACACCATATATTTT
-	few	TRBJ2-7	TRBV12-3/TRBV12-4	CASSPSLPRGDARYEQYF	TGTGCCAGCAGTCCTTCCTTGCCTCGCGGTGATGCCCGCTACGAGCAGTACTTC
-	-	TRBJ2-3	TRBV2	CASSKDDDTQYF	TGTGCCAGCAGTAAGGACGACGATACGCAGTATTTT
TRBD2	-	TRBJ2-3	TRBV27	CASRPERGRSDTQYF	TGTGCCAGCAGGCCTGAGCGGGGTAGGTCAGATACGCAGTATTTT
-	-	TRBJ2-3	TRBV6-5	CASRYRGTDTQYF	TGTGCCAGCAGATACAGGGGCACAGATACGCAGTATTTT
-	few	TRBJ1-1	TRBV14	CASSPRDPEAFF	TGTGCCAGCAGCCCCAGGGATCCTGAAGCTTTCTTT
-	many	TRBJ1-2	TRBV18	CASSPNRTVDKLVNYGYTF	TGTGCCAGCTCACCAAACCGGACAGTCGACAAATTAGTTAACTATGGCTACACCTTC
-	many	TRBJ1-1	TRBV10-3	CAISRDKNTEAFF	TGTGCCATCAGCCGGGACAAGAACACTGAAGCTTTCTTT
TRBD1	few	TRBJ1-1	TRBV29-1	CRGDRADTEAFF	TGCAGAGGAGACAGGGCGGACACTGAAGCTTTCTTT
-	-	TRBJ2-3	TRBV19	CASGRGLTDTQYF	TGTGCCAGTGGGCGCGGCCTCACAGATACGCAGTATTTT
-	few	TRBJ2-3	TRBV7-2	CASSLSGSETQYF	TGTGCCAGCAGCTTAAGCGGATCCGAAACGCAGTATTTT
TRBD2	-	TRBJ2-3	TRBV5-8	CASSYSGSGERTQYF	TGTGCCAGCAGTTACAGCGGGAGTGGGGAAAGGACGCAGTATTTT
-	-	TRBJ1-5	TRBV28	CATRPARWGSNQPQHF	TGTGCCACCCGCCCCGCTAGGTGGGGAAGCAATCAGCCCCAGCATTTT
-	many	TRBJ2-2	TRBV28	CASSSPRSGELFF	TGTGCCAGCAGTTCCCCCAGGTCCGGGGAGCTGTTTTTT
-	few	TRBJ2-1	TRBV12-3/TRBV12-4	CASSLGRTYNEQFF	TGTGCCAGCAGCCTCGGAAGGACCTACAATGAGCAGTTCTTC
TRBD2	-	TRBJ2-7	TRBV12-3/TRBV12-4	CASSLGREKRYEQYF	TGTGCCAGCAGTTTGGGGCGGGAGAAGCGATACGAGCAGTACTTC
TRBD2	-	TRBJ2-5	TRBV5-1	CASSSQAGARETQYF	TGCGCCAGCAGCTCACAAGCGGGAGCGAGGGAGACCCAGTACTTC
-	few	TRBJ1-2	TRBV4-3	CASSQDQAGFNYGYTF	TGCGCCAGCAGCCAAGATCAGGCAGGGTTTAACTATGGCTACACCTTC
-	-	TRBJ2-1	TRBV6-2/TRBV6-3	CASSYYPTQGLYNNEQFF	TGTGCCAGCAGTTACTACCCGACTCAGGGACTTTATAACAATGAGCAGTTCTTC
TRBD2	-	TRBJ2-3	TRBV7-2	CASSHRAGAGTDTQYF	TGTGCCAGCAGCCATCGAGCGGGAGCTGGAACAGATACGCAGTATTTT
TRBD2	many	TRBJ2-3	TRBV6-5	CASSYQGTSGRISTQYF	TGTGCCAGCAGTTACCAGGGGACTAGCGGGAGAATATCAACGCAGTATTTT
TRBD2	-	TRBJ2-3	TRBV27	CASSLGWGGGTDTQYF	TGTGCCAGCAGTTTGGGTTGGGGGGGGGGCACAGATACGCAGTATTTT
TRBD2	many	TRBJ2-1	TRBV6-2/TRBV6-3	CASNPWLGLAGSYNEQFF	TGTGCCAGTAACCCCTGGCTGGGACTAGCGGGATCCTACAATGAGCAGTTCTTC
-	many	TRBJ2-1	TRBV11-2	CASSLGDWYSPFF	TGTGCCAGCAGCTTAGGGGATTGGTATAGTCCGTTCTTC
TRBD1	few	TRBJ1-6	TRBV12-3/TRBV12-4	CASSRTGVSPLHF	TGTGCCAGCAGTCGGACAGGGGTTTCACCCCTCCACTTT
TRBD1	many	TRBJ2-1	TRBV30	CAWMAGGTYNEQFF	TGTGCCTGGATGGCAGGGGGCACCTACAATGAGCAGTTCTTC
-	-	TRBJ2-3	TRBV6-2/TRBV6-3	CASSPWMDTQYF	TGTGCCAGCAGTCCCTGGATGGATACGCAGTATTTT
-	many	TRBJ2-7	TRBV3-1	CASSRRTEQYF	TGTGCCAGCAGCCGCCGAACCGAGCAGTACTTC
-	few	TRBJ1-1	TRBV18	CASSDVGRANTEAFF	TGTGCCAGCTCAGACGTCGGACGCGCGAACACTGAAGCTTTCTTT
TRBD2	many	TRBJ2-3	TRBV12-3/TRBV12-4	CASSPRTSGGITDTQYF	TGTGCCAGCAGTCCGAGGACTAGCGGGGGGATTACAGATACGCAGTATTTT
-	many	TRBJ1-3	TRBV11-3	CASSLALVSFSGNTIYF	TGTGCCAGCAGCTTAGCGTTGGTGTCCTTCTCTGGAAACACCATATATTTT
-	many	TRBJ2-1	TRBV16	CASSRQSYNEQFF	TGTGCCAGCAGCCGCCAATCCTACAATGAGCAGTTCTTC
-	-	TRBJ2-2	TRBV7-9	CASSLASGTVTGELFF	TGTGCCAGCAGCTTAGCGAGCGGGACAGTCACCGGGGAGCTGTTTTTT
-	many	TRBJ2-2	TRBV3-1	CASSPRMNTGELFF	TGTGCCAGCAGCCCGAGGATGAACACCGGGGAGCTGTTTTTT
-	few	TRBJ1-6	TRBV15	CATSRPIGDHRHSPLHF	TGTGCCACCAGCAGACCTATTGGGGACCATAGGCATTCACCCCTCCACTTT
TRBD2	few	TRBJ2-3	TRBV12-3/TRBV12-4	CASSSREGADTQYF	TGTGCCAGCAGTTCCCGGGAGGGGGCAGATACGCAGTATTTT
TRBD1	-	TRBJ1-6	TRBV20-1	CSAFRGRGNSPLHF	TGCAGTGCCTTTCGGGGCAGGGGGAATTCACCCCTCCACTTT
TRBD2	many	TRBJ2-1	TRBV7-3	CASSAGLAGDYEQFF	TGTGCCAGCAGCGCGGGACTAGCGGGAGATTATGAGCAGTTCTTC
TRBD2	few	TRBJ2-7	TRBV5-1	CASSPRLAGGYEQYF	TGCGCCAGCAGCCCCAGGTTAGCGGGAGGGTACGAGCAGTACTTC
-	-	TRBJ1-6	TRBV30	CDWDKYWTGHNSPLHF	TGTGACTGGGATAAGTATTGGACGGGACATAATTCACCCCTCCACTTT
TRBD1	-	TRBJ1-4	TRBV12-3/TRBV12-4	CASSFGQGREKLFF	TGTGCCAGCAGTTTCGGACAGGGTAGGGAAAAACTGTTTTTT
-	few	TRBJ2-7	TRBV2	CASMKLAFREQYF	TGTGCCAGCATGAAGCTAGCCTTCCGCGAGCAGTACTTC
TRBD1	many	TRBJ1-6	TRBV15	CATSRGQGISPLHF	TGTGCCACCAGCAGAGGACAGGGGATTTCACCCCTCCACTTT